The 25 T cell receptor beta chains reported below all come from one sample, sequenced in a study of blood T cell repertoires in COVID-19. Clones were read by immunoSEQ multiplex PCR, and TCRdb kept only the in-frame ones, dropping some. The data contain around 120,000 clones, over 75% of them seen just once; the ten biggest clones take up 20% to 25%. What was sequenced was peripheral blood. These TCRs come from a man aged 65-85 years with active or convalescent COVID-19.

The CDR3 sequence: CASSESGRVYEQYF. CDR3 DNA sequence: TGCGCCAGCAGCGAGAGCGGGAGGGTCTACGAGCAGTACTTC. This chain connects TRBV5-1 to TRBJ2-7; TRBD2 agrees at 10 bases. Germline V lookup: CDR1 SGHRS, CDR2 YFSETQ. The ends lost 4 bases at V and 3 bases at J; junction bases unmatched: 4. The length of the CDR3 is 14 residues.

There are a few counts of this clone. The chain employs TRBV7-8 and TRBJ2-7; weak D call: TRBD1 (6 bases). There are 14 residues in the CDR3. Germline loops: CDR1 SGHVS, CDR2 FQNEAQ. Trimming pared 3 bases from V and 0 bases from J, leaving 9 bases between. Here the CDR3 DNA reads TGTGCCAGCAGCTTCCGACAGGCCTCCTACGAGCAGTACTTC. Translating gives CASSFRQASYEQYF.

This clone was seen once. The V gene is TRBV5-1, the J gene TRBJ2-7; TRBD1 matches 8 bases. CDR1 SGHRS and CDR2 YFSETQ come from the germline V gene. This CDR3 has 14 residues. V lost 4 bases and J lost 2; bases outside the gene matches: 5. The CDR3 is CASSGQGPAYEQYF. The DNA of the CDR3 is TGCGCCAGCAGCGGACAGGGTCCTGCCTACGAGCAGTACTTC.

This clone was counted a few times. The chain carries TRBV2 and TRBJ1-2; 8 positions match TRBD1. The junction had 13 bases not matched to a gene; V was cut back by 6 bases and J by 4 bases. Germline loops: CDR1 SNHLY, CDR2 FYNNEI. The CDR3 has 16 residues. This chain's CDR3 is CASSVVDRDVAYGYTF. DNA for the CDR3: TGTGCCAGCAGCGTTGTGGACAGGGATGTCGCCTATGGCTACACCTTC. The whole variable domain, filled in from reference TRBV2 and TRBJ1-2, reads EPEVTQTPSHQVTQMGQEVILRCVPISNHLYFYWYRQILGQKVEFLVSFYNNEISEKSEIFDDQFSVERPDGSNFTLKIRSTKLEDSAMYFCASSVVDRDVAYGYTFGSGTRLTVV.

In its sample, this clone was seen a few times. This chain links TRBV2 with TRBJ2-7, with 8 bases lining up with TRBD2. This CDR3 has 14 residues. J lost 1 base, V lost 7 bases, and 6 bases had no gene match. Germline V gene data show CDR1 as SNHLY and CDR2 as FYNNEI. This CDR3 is CASTGERESYEQYF. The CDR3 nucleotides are TGTGCCAGCACTGGAGAGCGGGAGTCCTACGAGCAGTACTTC.

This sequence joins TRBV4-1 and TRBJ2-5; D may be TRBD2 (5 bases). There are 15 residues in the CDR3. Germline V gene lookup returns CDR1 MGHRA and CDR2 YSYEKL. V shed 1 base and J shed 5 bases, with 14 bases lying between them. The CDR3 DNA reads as TGCGCCAGCAGCCAAGGGCTTAGAGGGCTTGAGACCCAGTACTTC. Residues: CASSQGLRGLETQYF.

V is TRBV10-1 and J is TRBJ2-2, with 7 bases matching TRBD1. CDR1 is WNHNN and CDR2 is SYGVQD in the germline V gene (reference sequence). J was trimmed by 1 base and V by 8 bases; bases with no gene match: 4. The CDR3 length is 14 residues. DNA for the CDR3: TGCGCCAGCGGATGGACAGGGAACACCGGGGAGCTGTTTTTT. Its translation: CASGWTGNTGELFF.

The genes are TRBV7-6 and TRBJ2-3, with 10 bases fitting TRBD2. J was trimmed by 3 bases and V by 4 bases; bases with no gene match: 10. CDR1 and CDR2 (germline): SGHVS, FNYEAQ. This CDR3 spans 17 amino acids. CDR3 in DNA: TGTGCCAGCAGCTCCAGCTCTAGCGGGAGTTGGACAGATACGCAGTATTTT. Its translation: CASSSSSSGSWTDTQYF.

In nucleotides, the CDR3 is TGTGCCAGCAGCTTGGAACCCGGTGAAAAACTGTTTTTT. Translated: CASSLEPGEKLFF. J is TRBJ1-4 and V is TRBV5-6; D uncertain. The CDR3 has 13 residues. Germline V gene data show CDR1 as SGHDT and CDR2 as YYEEEE. The V and J ends lost 0 bases and 7 bases respectively, with 7 bases between them. The whole variable domain, remainder taken from reference TRBV5-6 and TRBJ1-4, is DAGVTQSPTHLIKTRGQQVTLRCSPKSGHDTVSWYQQALGQGPQFIFQYYEEEERQRGNFPDRFSGHQFPNYSSELNVNALLLGDSALYLCASSLEPGEKLFFGSGTQLSVL.

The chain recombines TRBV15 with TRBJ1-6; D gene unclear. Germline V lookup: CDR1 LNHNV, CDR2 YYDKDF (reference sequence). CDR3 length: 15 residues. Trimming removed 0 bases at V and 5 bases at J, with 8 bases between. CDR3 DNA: TGTGCCACCAGCAGAGAGGTCTTAGATAATTCACCCCTCCACTTT. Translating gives CATSREVLDNSPLHF.

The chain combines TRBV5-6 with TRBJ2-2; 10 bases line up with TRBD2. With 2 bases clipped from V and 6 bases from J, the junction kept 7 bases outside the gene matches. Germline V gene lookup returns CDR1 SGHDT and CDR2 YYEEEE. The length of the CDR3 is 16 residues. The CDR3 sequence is CASSLGAGGPSGELFF. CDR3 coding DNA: TGTGCCAGCAGCTTAGGAGCGGGGGGGCCCTCCGGGGAGCTGTTTTTT. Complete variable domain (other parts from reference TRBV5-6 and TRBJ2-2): DAGVTQSPTHLIKTRGQQVTLRCSPKSGHDTVSWYQQALGQGPQFIFQYYEEEERQRGNFPDRFSGHQFPNYSSELNVNALLLGDSALYLCASSLGAGGPSGELFFGEGSRLTVL.

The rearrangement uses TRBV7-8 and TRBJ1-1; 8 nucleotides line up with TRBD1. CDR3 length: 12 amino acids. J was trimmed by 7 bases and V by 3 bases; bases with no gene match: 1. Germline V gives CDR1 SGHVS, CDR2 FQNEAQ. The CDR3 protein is CASSFDRGEAFF. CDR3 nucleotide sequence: TGTGCCAGCAGCTTTGACAGGGGTGAAGCTTTCTTT.

CDR3 nucleotide sequence: TGTGCCACCCTTCAAGGGGGTTTGGGGAATGAGCAGTTCTTC. Amino acid sequence: CATLQGGLGNEQFF. V is TRBV2 and J is TRBJ2-1, with a tentative D call TRBD1 (6 bases). CDR1 SNHLY and CDR2 FYNNEI come from the germline V gene. The length of the CDR3 is 14 residues. The V end was cut by 10 bases, the J end by 7 bases, with 20 bases between.

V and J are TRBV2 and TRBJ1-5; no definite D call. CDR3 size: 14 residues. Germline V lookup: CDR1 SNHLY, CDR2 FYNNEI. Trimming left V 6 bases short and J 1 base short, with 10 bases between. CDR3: CASSWSGSNQPQHF. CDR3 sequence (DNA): TGTGCCAGCAGCTGGTCGGGAAGCAATCAGCCCCAGCATTTT.

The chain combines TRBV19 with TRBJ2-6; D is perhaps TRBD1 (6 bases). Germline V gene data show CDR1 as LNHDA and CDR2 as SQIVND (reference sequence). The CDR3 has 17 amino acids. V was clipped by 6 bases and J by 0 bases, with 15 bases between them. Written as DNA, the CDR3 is TGTGCCAGTAGCGCCACCGGGACACCCTCTGGGGCCAACGTCCTGACTTTC. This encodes CASSATGTPSGANVLTF.

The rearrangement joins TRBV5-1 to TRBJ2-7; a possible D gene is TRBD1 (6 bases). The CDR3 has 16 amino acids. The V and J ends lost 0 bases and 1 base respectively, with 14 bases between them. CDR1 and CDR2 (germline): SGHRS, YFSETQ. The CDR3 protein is CASSLVGWGPSYEQYF. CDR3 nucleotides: TGCGCCAGCAGCTTGGTGGGGTGGGGGCCTTCCTACGAGCAGTACTTC.

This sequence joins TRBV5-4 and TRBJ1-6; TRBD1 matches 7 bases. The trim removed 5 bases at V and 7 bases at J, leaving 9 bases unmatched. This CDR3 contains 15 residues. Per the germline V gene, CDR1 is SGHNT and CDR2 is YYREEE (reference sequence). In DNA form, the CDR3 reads TGTGCCAGCAGAACCCGACAGGGTGGGAATTCACCCCTCCACTTT. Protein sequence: CASRTRQGGNSPLHF.

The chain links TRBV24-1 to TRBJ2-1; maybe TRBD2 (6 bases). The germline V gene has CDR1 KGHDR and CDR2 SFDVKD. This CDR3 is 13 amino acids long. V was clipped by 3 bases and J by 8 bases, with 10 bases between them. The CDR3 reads CATSDGWGDEQFF. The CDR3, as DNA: TGTGCCACCAGTGATGGGTGGGGGGATGAGCAGTTCTTC.

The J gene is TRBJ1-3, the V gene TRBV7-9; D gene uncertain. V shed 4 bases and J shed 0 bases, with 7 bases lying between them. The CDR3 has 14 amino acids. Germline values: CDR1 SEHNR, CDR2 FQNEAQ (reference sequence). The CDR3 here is CASSSPSSGNTIYF. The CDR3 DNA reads TGTGCCAGCAGCTCCCCCAGCTCTGGAAACACCATATATTTT. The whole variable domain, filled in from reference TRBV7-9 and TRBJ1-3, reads DTGVSQNPRHKITKRGQNVTFRCDPISEHNRLYWYRQTLGQGPEFLTYFQNEAQLEKSRLLSDRFSAERPKGSFSTLEIQRTEQGDSAMYLCASSSPSSGNTIYFGEGSWLTVV.

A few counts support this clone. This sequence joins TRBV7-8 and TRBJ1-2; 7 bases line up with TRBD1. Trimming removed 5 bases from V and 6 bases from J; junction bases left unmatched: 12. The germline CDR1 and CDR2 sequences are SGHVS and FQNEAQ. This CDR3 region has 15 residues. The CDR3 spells CASSTTLGTVDGYTF. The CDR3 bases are TGTGCCAGCAGCACCACACTAGGGACAGTTGATGGCTACACCTTC.

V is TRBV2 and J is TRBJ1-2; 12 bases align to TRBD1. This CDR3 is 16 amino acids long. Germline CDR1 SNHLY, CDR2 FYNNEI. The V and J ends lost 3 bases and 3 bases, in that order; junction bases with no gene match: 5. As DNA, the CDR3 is TGTGCCAGCAGTGAGGGACAGGGGGCGCAAGACTATGGCTACACCTTC. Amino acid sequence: CASSEGQGAQDYGYTF.

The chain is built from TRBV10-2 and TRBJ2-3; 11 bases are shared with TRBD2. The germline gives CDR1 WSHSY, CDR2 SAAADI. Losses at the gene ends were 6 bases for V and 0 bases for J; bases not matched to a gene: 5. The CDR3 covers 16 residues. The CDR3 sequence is CASSPGLADSTDTQYF. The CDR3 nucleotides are TGCGCCAGCAGCCCGGGACTAGCGGATAGCACAGATACGCAGTATTTT.

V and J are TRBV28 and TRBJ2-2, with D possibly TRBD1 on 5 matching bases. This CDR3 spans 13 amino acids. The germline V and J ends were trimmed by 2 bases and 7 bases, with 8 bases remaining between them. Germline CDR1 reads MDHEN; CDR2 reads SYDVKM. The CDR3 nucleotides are TGTGCCAGCAGTTTAAAAGACAGCGGGGAGCTGTTTTTT. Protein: CASSLKDSGELFF.

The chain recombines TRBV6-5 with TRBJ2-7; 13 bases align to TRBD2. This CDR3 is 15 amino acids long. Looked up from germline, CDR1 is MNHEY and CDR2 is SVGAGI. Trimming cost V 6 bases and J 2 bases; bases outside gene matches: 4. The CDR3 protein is CASRTGTSGTYEQYF. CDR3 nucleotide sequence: TGTGCCAGCAGGACCGGGACTAGCGGGACCTACGAGCAGTACTTC.

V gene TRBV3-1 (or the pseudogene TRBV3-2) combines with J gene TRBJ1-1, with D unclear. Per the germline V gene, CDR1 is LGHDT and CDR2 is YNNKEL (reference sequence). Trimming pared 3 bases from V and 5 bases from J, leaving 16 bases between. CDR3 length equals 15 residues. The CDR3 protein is CASSHHHGDETEAFF. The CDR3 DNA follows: TGTGCCAGCAGCCACCACCATGGAGATGAGACTGAAGCTTTCTTT.